Presented here are 3 T cell receptor beta chains from one specimen sequenced in a study of T cell repertoires in cytomegalovirus infection. Their target antigens are unknown. TCRdb re-called the reads through MiXCR, storing one row per CDR3 protein. The sample consists of over 40,000 distinct CDR3 sequences, roughly 18% of them appearing once. This sample comprised CD8+ T cells from cultured PBMCs, obtained from culture after CMV antigen stimulation. All receptors derive from a human donor in good health (CMV status not recorded). Some clones in this sample may be carry-over from other donors' samples.

This clonotype appeared many times. J is TRBJ2-7 and V is TRBV12-5; D might be TRBD1 or TRBD2, each matching 5 bases. Trimming shortened V by 5 bases and J by 1 base, and 24 bases separated the two germline ends. CDR3 length: 18 amino acids. CDR1 is LGHNT and CDR2 is FRNRAP in the germline V gene. Here the CDR3 DNA reads TGTGCTAGTGGTATCGACCTAAGGGGCAGCCGAGGGTCCTACGAGCAGTACTTC. Amino acid sequence: CASGIDLRGSRGSYEQYF.

This clonotype came up a few times. The V and J genes are TRBV11-3 and TRBJ2-7; possibly TRBD1 or TRBD2 for D (5 bases each). With 5 bases removed from V and 5 bases from J, the gap between germline ends came to 7 bases. This CDR3 region has 11 residues. Germline V gives CDR1 SGHNT, CDR2 YENEEA. The CDR3 region has the DNA TGTGCCAGCAGCATGGGGGACGAGCAGTACTTC. As protein: CASSMGDEQYF.

This clonotype was counted at least ten times. V and J are TRBV5-1 and TRBJ1-4; D call uncertain. This CDR3 has 15 residues. Germline CDR1 reads SGHRS; CDR2 reads YFSETQ. V was pared by 4 bases and J by 3 bases, with 13 bases between. CDR3 sequence (DNA): TGCGCCAGCAGCCCCCGGGAGTTGCCTAATGAAAAACTGTTTTTT. This translates into CASSPRELPNEKLFF.